The 4 T cell receptor beta chains reported below all come from one sample, sequenced in a study of T-cell memory formation after mild COVID-19. TCRdb reanalysed the 5' RACE reads using MiXCR and keeps one entry per CDR3 protein. The sample has approximately 500,000 distinct CDR3 sequences, roughly 25% seen once; the top ten hold around an eighth. The sequenced material came from PBMCs or a T cell subset sorted from them (not recorded which). The source is an adult woman who had mild COVID-19 (a few samples of this study predate the infection). Cell type and time point are not known.

This clonotype was counted a few times. V is TRBV12-3 or TRBV12-4 and J is TRBJ1-5; D ambiguous. V lost 6 bases, J lost 7 bases, and 13 bases lay in between. This CDR3 region has 13 residues. Here the CDR3 DNA reads TGTGCCAGCAGCGCCCGGGTGAGCCAGCCCCAGCATTTT. This codes for CASSARVSQPQHF.

The chain employs TRBV30 and TRBJ2-1, with D perhaps matching TRBD2 (5 bases). The germline V gene encodes CDR1 GTSNPN and CDR2 SVGIG (reference sequence). Trimming removed 1 base at V and 4 bases at J, with 5 bases between. The CDR3 extends over 12 amino acids. The CDR3 sequence is CAWSERYNEQFF. CDR3 nucleotide sequence: TGTGCCTGGAGTGAGCGGTACAATGAGCAGTTCTTC.

The rearrangement joins TRBV12-3 or TRBV12-4 to TRBJ2-2, with 12 bases identical to TRBD2. Trimming took 5 bases from V and 4 from J; bases not matched to a gene: 17. The CDR3 runs 20 residues. As DNA, the CDR3 is TGTGCCAGCAGTCCTCCCAGGGGGCTAGCGGGAGGGCCCCGCACCGGGGAGCTGTTTTTT. It translates to CASSPPRGLAGGPRTGELFF.

V is TRBV7-3 and J is TRBJ1-3; tentatively, D is TRBD1 (5 bases). The CDR3 is 18 amino acids. Germline V lookup: CDR1 SGHTA, CDR2 FQGTGA. Deletions cut 5 bases from V and 0 bases from J, with 20 bases between. Here the CDR3 reads CASSLRGNFRYSGNTIYF. The CDR3 DNA reads TGTGCCAGCAGCCTCCGGGGCAACTTCCGATACTCTGGAAACACCATATATTTT.